This T cell receptor beta chain came from a study of tumor-infiltrating lymphocytes in localized non-small cell lung cancer. Study-level information: Several tumor histologies, both smoking statuses, and some post-neoadjuvant chemotherapy samples were included.

Germline CDR1 MGHRA, CDR2 YSYEKL. The ends lost 0 bases at V and 2 bases at J; junction bases unmatched: 1. This CDR3 has 14 residues. Profiling relied on immunoSEQ multiplex PCR, and the TCRdb table lists in-frame clones only, not all of them. The sample holds about 9,900 clones, 70% to 75% seen once. The sequencing sample was made of lung tumor tissue. The chain has TRBV4-1 and TRBJ2-7; 7 bases are a match to TRBD2. This TCR was sampled from a human donor with non-small cell lung cancer. The CDR3 loop is CASSQERGTYEQYF. DNA for the CDR3: TGCGCCAGCAGCCAAGAGCGGGGGACCTACGAGCAGTACTTC.